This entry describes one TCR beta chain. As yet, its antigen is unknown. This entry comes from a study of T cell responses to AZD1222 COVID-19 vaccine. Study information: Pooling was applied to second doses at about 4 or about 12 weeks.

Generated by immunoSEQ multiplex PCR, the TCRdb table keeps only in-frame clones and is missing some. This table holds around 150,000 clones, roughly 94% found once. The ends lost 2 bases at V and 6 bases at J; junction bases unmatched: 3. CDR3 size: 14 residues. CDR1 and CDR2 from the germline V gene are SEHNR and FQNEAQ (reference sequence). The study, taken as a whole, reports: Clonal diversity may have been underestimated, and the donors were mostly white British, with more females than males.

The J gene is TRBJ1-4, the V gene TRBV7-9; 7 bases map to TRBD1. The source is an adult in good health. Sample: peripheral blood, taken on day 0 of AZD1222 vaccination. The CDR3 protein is CASSLRQGDEKLFF. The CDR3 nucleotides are TGTGCCAGCAGCTTAAGGCAGGGGGATGAAAAACTGTTTTTT.